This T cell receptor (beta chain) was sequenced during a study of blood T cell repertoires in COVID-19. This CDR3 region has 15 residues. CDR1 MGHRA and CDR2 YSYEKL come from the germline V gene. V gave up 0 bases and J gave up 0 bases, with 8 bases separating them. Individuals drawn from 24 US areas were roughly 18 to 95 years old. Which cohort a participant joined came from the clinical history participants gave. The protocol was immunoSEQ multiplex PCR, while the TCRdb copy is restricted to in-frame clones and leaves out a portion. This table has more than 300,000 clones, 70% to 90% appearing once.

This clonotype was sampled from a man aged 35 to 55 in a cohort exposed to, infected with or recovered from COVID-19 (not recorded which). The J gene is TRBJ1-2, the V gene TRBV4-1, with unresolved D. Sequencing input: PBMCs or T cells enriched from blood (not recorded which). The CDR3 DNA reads TGCGCCAGCAGCCAAGACCAGACACCTAACTATGGCTACACCTTC. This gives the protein CASSQDQTPNYGYTF.